Described below is a single T cell receptor (beta chain) sequence and its context. The antigen remains unidentified. Libraries were prepared by immunoSEQ multiplex PCR; TCRdb keeps only in-frame clonotypes and omits some of them. The top ten hold about 0.3% of the sample, which has over 85,000 clones, approximately 89% seen once. The data were taken from a study of OX40 agonist ivuxolimab in advanced cancers. Study-level results: Fewer expanded clones were found on average in CD4+ than in CD8+ T cells.

This CDR3 has 16 residues. The V and J ends lost 4 bases and 1 base, in that order; junction bases with no gene match: 6. The germline V gene encodes CDR1 ENHRY and CDR2 SYGVKD. The sample consisted of CD4+ or CD8+ T cells sorted from blood, taken in a trial of the OX40 agonist ivuxolimab. The sequence derives from an adult with an advanced solid tumor such as melanoma, head and neck, liver or kidney cancer. This rearrangement joins TRBV10-3 to TRBJ2-2; 7 nucleotides align to TRBD1. This chain's CDR3 is CAISGTGERNTGELFF. The CDR3 bases are TGTGCCATCAGTGGAACAGGGGAGCGGAACACCGGGGAGCTGTTTTTT.